This passage covers 20 T cell receptor beta chains from one sample sequenced in a study of blood T cells in healthy people across ages. With a J-beta primer mix and a sample-barcoded 5' primer, a second PCR ran about 7 to 12 cycles. MiXCR, run by TCRdb on the 5' RACE reads, gives a single entry per CDR3 protein. The table has 1.5 million to 2 million distinct CDR3 sequences, roughly 27% seen once. The specimen was blood. All receptors derive from a woman in her 30s in good health.

Only a few counts were recorded for this clonotype. The CDR3 here is CASTTGTGVDTQYF. CDR3 in DNA: TGTGCCAGCACTACCGGGACAGGGGTGGATACGCAGTATTTT. The J gene is TRBJ2-3, the V gene TRBV7-2; 10 bases agree with TRBD1. CDR3 size: 14 residues. Germline V gives CDR1 SGHTA, CDR2 FQGNSA. Trimming at V came to 7 bases and at J to 6 bases, leaving 7 bases not matched to a gene.

This chain links TRBV7-2 with TRBJ1-1, with no clear D. The CDR3 totals 13 residues. V was shortened by 7 bases and J by 1 base, with 10 bases between the two germline ends. CDR1 is SGHTA, CDR2 FQGNSA, per germline. CDR3 nucleotide sequence: TGTGCCAGCAACTGGGCCACGAACACTGAAGCTTTCTTT. It is translated as CASNWATNTEAFF.

V gene TRBV27 combines with J gene TRBJ2-1, with 12 bases fitting TRBD2. This CDR3 spans 16 amino acids. Germline V gene lookup returns CDR1 MNHEY and CDR2 SMNVEV (reference sequence). The V and J ends lost 5 bases and 7 bases, in that order; junction bases with no gene match: 9. The CDR3, as DNA: TGTGCCAGCAGTCCTAGACTAGCGGGAGCGGATAATGAGCAGTTCTTC. Its translation is CASSPRLAGADNEQFF.

This clonotype was observed many times. The J gene is TRBJ2-7, the V gene TRBV18; D may be TRBD1 (6 bases). With 2 bases removed from V and 6 bases from J, the gap between germline ends came to 17 bases. CDR3 length equals 15 residues. In germline, CDR1 is KGHSH, CDR2 LQKENI. CDR3 nucleotide sequence: TGTGCCAGCTCACCAACAGGGTCCGGTGAGGTCGAGCAGTACTTC. Protein: CASSPTGSGEVEQYF. Together with reference TRBV18 and TRBJ2-7, the CDR3 gives the full variable domain: NAGVMQNPRHLVRRRGQEARLRCSPMKGHSHVYWYRQLPEEGLKFMVYLQKENIIDESGMPKERFSAEFPKEGPSILRIQQVVRGDSAAYFCASSPTGSGEVEQYFGPGTRLTVT.

With regard to this clonotype: A read error is possible here, since a much larger clone lies one base away. The genes are TRBV10-3 and TRBJ2-1, with unresolved D. V lost 3 bases and J 1 base, leaving 10 bases between the germline ends. CDR3 length equals 15 residues. Germline CDR1 and CDR2: ENHRY and SYGVKD. CDR3 amino acids: CAISDKLGSYNEQFF. CDR3 coding DNA: TGTGCCATCAGTGACAAGTTGGGGTCCTACAATGAGCAGTTCTTC.

This clonotype was seen more than once but under ten times. This rearrangement joins TRBV7-6 to TRBJ2-1; D perhaps matches TRBD2 (6 bases). CDR1 and CDR2 (germline): SGHVS, FNYEAQ. The CDR3 sequence is 16 residues long. V was trimmed by 0 bases and J by 10 bases, leaving 19 bases between them. The CDR3 DNA reads as TGTGCCAGCAGCTTAGCAGGGCGGGGCATGGGTTGGGAGCAGTTCTTC. It is translated as CASSLAGRGMGWEQFF.

In this sample, this clonotype turned up many times. The CDR3 nucleotides read TGCAGCGTCTCGGGACAGTTGAACACTGAAGCTTTCTTT. It is translated as CSVSGQLNTEAFF. V is TRBV29-1 and J is TRBJ1-1; 7 bases align to TRBD1. In germline, CDR1 is SQVTM, CDR2 ANQGSEA. The CDR3 runs to 13 residues. V lost 6 bases to trimming and J lost 0 bases; unmatched junction nucleotides: 4.

The chain joins TRBV19 to TRBJ2-7, with a weak D call TRBD1 (6 bases). Per the germline V gene, CDR1 is LNHDA and CDR2 is SQIVND (reference sequence). With 3 bases removed from V and 0 bases from J, the gap between germline ends came to 12 bases. The CDR3 totals 15 residues. CDR3 loop: CASSMGAASSYEQYF. DNA of the CDR3: TGTGCCAGTAGTATGGGGGCGGCATCCTCCTACGAGCAGTACTTC.

In its sample, this clonotype was seen a few times. DNA for the CDR3: TGTGCCATCAGCCCTAAGGGCAGCGGGAGGAATGAGCAGTTCTTC. Translating gives CAISPKGSGRNEQFF. The J gene is TRBJ2-1, the V gene TRBV10-3, with 9 bases identical to TRBD2. V lost 6 bases and J lost 7; bases outside the gene matches: 10. This CDR3 is 15 amino acids long. Germline V gives CDR1 ENHRY, CDR2 SYGVKD.

This clonotype was seen at least ten times. The chain is built from TRBV5-1 and TRBJ1-2; no definite D call. V lost 0 bases, J lost 0 bases, and 9 bases lay in between. CDR1 SGHRS and CDR2 YFSETQ come from the germline V gene. This CDR3 is built from 15 residues. For the CDR3, the DNA is TGCGCCAGCAGCTTGGGAATGGGATCTAACTATGGCTACACCTTC. It codes for CASSLGMGSNYGYTF.

There are a few counts of this clonotype. The CDR3 DNA reads as TGTGCCAGCAGCCCCATGGCTAGCATGCATGAGCAGTTCTTC. Protein sequence: CASSPMASMHEQFF. The chain joins TRBV7-9 to TRBJ2-1; D might be TRBD2 (5 bases). CDR1 is SEHNR, CDR2 FQNEAQ, per germline (reference sequence). Trimming stripped 5 bases from V and 8 bases from J, with 16 bases between. The CDR3 spans 14 residues.

In its sample, this clonotype was seen a few times. V is TRBV18 and J is TRBJ1-4; D not certain. The germline V gene has CDR1 KGHSH and CDR2 LQKENI. This CDR3 contains 16 residues. Trimming took 3 bases from V and 2 from J, leaving 13 bases between them. The CDR3 coding sequence is TGTGCCAGCTCACCCGGAGCGTGGAGTACTAATGAAAAACTGTTTTTT. Translating it yields CASSPGAWSTNEKLFF. Together with reference TRBV18 and TRBJ1-4, the CDR3 gives the full variable domain: NAGVMQNPRHLVRRRGQEARLRCSPMKGHSHVYWYRQLPEEGLKFMVYLQKENIIDESGMPKERFSAEFPKEGPSILRIQQVVRGDSAAYFCASSPGAWSTNEKLFFGSGTQLSVL.

The table lists this clonotype with a few counts. The chain recombines TRBV20-1 with TRBJ2-1, with 10 bases identical to TRBD2. Trimming removed 5 bases from V and 4 bases from J; junction bases left unmatched: 8. The CDR3 runs 15 residues. CDR1 and CDR2 (germline): DFQATT, SNEGSKA (reference sequence). CDR3 region: CSAGPAGGVYNEQFF. CDR3 sequence (DNA): TGCAGTGCTGGACCAGCGGGAGGGGTATACAATGAGCAGTTCTTC.

This clonotype has more than one count but fewer than ten. The J gene is TRBJ2-1, the V gene TRBV12-3 or TRBV12-4, with 13 bases identical to TRBD2. The CDR3 runs to 14 residues. Unmatched junction bases numbered 5, after V lost 8 bases and J lost 7 bases. DNA of the CDR3: TGTGCCAGCGCCGGGACTAGCGGGGTGAATGAGCAGTTCTTC. Its protein product is CASAGTSGVNEQFF.

In its sample, this clonotype was seen a few times. The J gene is TRBJ2-2, the V gene TRBV29-1; 8 nucleotides align to TRBD2. The CDR3 is made up of 17 amino acids. With V trimmed by 4 bases and J by 3 bases, 13 bases remained unmatched. Per germline, CDR1 SQVTM and CDR2 ANQGSEA. CDR3 region: CSVGPSGSSADTGELFF. CDR3 DNA sequence: TGCAGCGTTGGGCCTAGCGGGTCCTCGGCGGACACCGGGGAGCTGTTTTTT.

The chain recombines TRBV12-3 or TRBV12-4 with TRBJ2-7, with D possibly TRBD1 on 6 matching bases. This CDR3 contains 15 residues. Trimming took 4 bases from V and 2 from J, leaving 15 bases between them. The CDR3 region has the DNA TGTGCCAGCAGTTACTCAACCGGGACACCCTACGAGCAGTACTTC. It encodes CASSYSTGTPYEQYF.

This clonotype was counted between two and nine times. The chain recombines TRBV7-2 with TRBJ1-5, with 10 bases lining up with TRBD1. The CDR3 loop spans 15 amino acids. Germline V gene lookup returns CDR1 SGHTA and CDR2 FQGNSA. Unmatched junction bases numbered 4, after V lost 3 bases and J lost 5 bases. The CDR3 DNA sequence: TGTGCCAGCAGCTTTGGGGACAGGGGAGATCAGCCCCAGCATTTT. Translated, it gives CASSFGDRGDQPQHF.

V usage is TRBV28 and J usage is TRBJ1-2; 11 bases are a match to TRBD1. This CDR3 region has 17 residues. V dropped 6 bases and J dropped 3; count of bases not matched to a gene: 12. The V gene's germline CDR1 is MDHEN and CDR2 SYDVKM. The CDR3 DNA reads TGTGCCAGCAGACCCCCCGTGGGACAGGGGGGGCACTATGGCTACACCTTC. This translates into CASRPPVGQGGHYGYTF.

The V call is TRBV3-1, the J call TRBJ2-3; unclear D gene. The CDR3 runs to 13 residues. V dropped 1 base and J dropped 6 bases, with 8 bases sitting between them. From germline, CDR1 is LGHDT and CDR2 YNNKEL (reference sequence). CDR3 amino acids: CASSQGSMDTQYF. Here the CDR3 DNA reads TGTGCCAGCAGCCAAGGGAGTATGGATACGCAGTATTTT.

The rearrangement uses TRBV14 and TRBJ2-5; D unresolved. CDR1 and CDR2 from the germline V gene are SGHDN and FVKESK. The CDR3 length is 13 residues. V was clipped by 4 bases and J by 5 bases, with 11 bases between them. DNA for the CDR3: TGTGCCAGCAGCCTCCGAATGGGGGAGACCCAGTACTTC. Amino acids: CASSLRMGETQYF.